These 22 T cell receptor beta chains came from one sample sequenced in a study of T cell responses to AZD1222 COVID-19 vaccine. Here immunoSEQ multiplex PCR was the method, and the copy in TCRdb shows in-frame clones only, minus some. The sample records 150,000 or so clones, about 89% being singletons. Sequenced here: peripheral blood, sampled 28 days after the second AZD1222 dose. All receptors derive from an adult who received the AZD1222 COVID-19 vaccine.

The chain's CDR3 is CASSFGRQFSNEQFF. As DNA, the CDR3 is TGTGCCAGCAGTTTCGGACGACAGTTTTCCAATGAGCAGTTCTTC. The V gene is TRBV28, the J gene TRBJ2-1; D is perhaps TRBD1 (5 bases). V dropped 3 bases and J dropped 6 bases, with 15 bases sitting between them. This CDR3 spans 15 amino acids. The germline gives CDR1 MDHEN, CDR2 SYDVKM.

This chain links TRBV5-1 with TRBJ1-1; D is perhaps TRBD1 (5 bases). The CDR3 length is 14 residues. V was shortened by 0 bases and J by 2 bases, with 8 bases between the two germline ends. Germline assignment: CDR1 SGHRS and CDR2 YFSETQ. The CDR3, as DNA: TGCGCCAGCAGCTTGGATCAGGGAAACACTGAAGCTTTCTTT. Amino acids: CASSLDQGNTEAFF.

In its sample, this clone was seen many times. The rearrangement links TRBV4-2 to TRBJ2-1; 12 nucleotides line up with TRBD2. This CDR3 is built from 16 residues. The germline V gene encodes CDR1 LGHNA and CDR2 YNFKEQ. V gave up 3 bases and J gave up 6 bases; unmatched junction bases: 6. CDR3 in DNA: TGTGCCAGCAGCCAGGAGACTAGCGGGAGTATCAATGAGCAGTTCTTC. Translation: CASSQETSGSINEQFF.

The CDR3 region has the DNA TGCGCCAGCAGCCGGGAACAGACGAACACTGAAGCTTTCTTT. Protein: CASSREQTNTEAFF. The chain couples TRBV4-1 to TRBJ1-1, with D unresolved. The CDR3 extends over 14 amino acids. The V gene lost 4 bases and the J gene lost 1 base, with 10 bases spanning the gap. Germline loops: CDR1 MGHRA, CDR2 YSYEKL.

This chain joins TRBV6-2 or TRBV6-3 and TRBJ2-3, with D possibly TRBD2 on 6 matching bases. From germline, CDR1 is MNHEY and CDR2 SVGEGT. This CDR3 spans 18 amino acids. V was clipped by 2 bases and J by 5 bases, with 23 bases between them. The CDR3 bases are TGTGCCAGCAGTTACCCGTCCGCTTCGGGACTTGTGGTAGATACGCAGTATTTT. This sequence encodes CASSYPSASGLVVDTQYF.

The CDR3 bases are TGCGCCAGCAGCCCGGGAGCAAACACTGAAGCTTTCTTT. It codes for CASSPGANTEAFF. This chain connects TRBV5-1 to TRBJ1-1; D is uncertain. The germline V gene encodes CDR1 SGHRS and CDR2 YFSETQ. The CDR3 totals 13 residues. Trimming stripped 4 bases from V and 2 bases from J, with 9 bases between.

In the case of this clone: Other DNA sequences from this sample encode an identical CDR3 as well. This rearrangement joins TRBV19 to TRBJ1-5, with TRBD1 matching 8 bases. The CDR3 consists of 13 residues. V shed 5 bases and J 5 bases; nucleotides not matched to a gene: 2. Germline CDR1 and CDR2: LNHDA and SQIVND (reference sequence). The CDR3 sequence is CASSVTGDQPQHF. CDR3 nucleotide sequence: TGTGCCAGTAGTGTGACAGGGGATCAGCCCCAGCATTTT.

This clone has just one count. This sequence joins TRBV7-9 and TRBJ1-1; D might be TRBD1 (5 bases). CDR3 length equals 15 residues. Per germline, CDR1 SEHNR and CDR2 FQNEAQ (reference sequence). Trimming stripped 0 bases from V and 5 bases from J, with 13 bases between. CDR3 protein: CASSLAGQGLTEAFF. DNA for the CDR3: TGTGCCAGCAGCTTAGCTGGTCAGGGACTGACTGAAGCTTTCTTT.

V is TRBV2 and J is TRBJ2-3, with D possibly being TRBD1 (6 bases). CDR3 length: 15 residues. V was trimmed by 6 bases and J by 2 bases, leaving 15 bases between them. The germline CDR1 and CDR2 sequences are SNHLY and FYNNEI. CDR3 sequence (DNA): TGTGCCAGCAGGGGGACAATTTGGGACACAGATACGCAGTATTTT. Protein sequence: CASRGTIWDTDTQYF. The full variable domain, rest sourced from reference TRBV2 and TRBJ2-3, is EPEVTQTPSHQVTQMGQEVILRCVPISNHLYFYWYRQILGQKVEFLVSFYNNEISEKSEIFDDQFSVERPDGSNFTLKIRSTKLEDSAMYFCASRGTIWDTDTQYFGPGTRLTVL.

The chain is built from TRBV10-3 and TRBJ2-5; 7 positions agree with TRBD2. In germline, CDR1 is ENHRY, CDR2 SYGVKD. V trimming: 0 bases; J trimming: 6 bases; junction bases outside the gene matches: 7. This CDR3 region has 15 residues. The CDR3 here is CAISESTTSRKTQYF. The CDR3 DNA sequence: TGTGCCATCAGTGAGTCTACGACTAGCAGGAAGACCCAGTACTTC.

The J gene is TRBJ2-1, the V gene TRBV5-1; TRBD1 is a possible D gene (5 bases). The germline V gene encodes CDR1 SGHRS and CDR2 YFSETQ. The CDR3 covers 13 residues. Trimming pared 4 bases from V and 8 bases from J, leaving 13 bases between. The CDR3 loop reads CASSVDIYDEQFF. The CDR3 DNA is TGCGCCAGCAGCGTGGACATTTATGATGAGCAGTTCTTC.

The J gene is TRBJ1-5, the V gene TRBV5-1; D is undetermined. Germline V gives CDR1 SGHRS, CDR2 YFSETQ. V gave up 2 bases and J gave up 12 bases, with 15 bases separating them. This CDR3 comprises 13 residues. CDR3 DNA: TGCGCCAGCAGCTTATCGCCGGAGAATCTCCAGCATTTT. Protein product: CASSLSPENLQHF.

The rearrangement joins TRBV2 to TRBJ1-5; 8 nucleotides agree with TRBD1. Germline V lookup: CDR1 SNHLY, CDR2 FYNNEI. This CDR3 is 14 amino acids long. The V gene end was trimmed by 6 bases and the J gene end by 5 bases; junction bases not matched to a gene: 6. The CDR3 here is CASRDDRGDQPQHF. The CDR3 nucleotides read TGTGCCAGCAGAGATGACAGGGGTGATCAGCCCCAGCATTTT.

The J gene is TRBJ1-3, the V gene TRBV20-1; D gene unclear. This CDR3 is 11 amino acids long. Deletions cut 6 bases from V and 2 bases from J, with 5 bases between. CDR1 is DFQATT and CDR2 is SNEGSKA in the germline V gene (reference sequence). CDR3 region: CSAAPGNTIYF. CDR3 DNA: TGCAGTGCCGCCCCTGGAAACACCATATATTTT.

The chain is built from TRBV5-4 and TRBJ1-1, with 7 bases identical to TRBD1. From germline, CDR1 is SGHNT and CDR2 YYREEE (reference sequence). V trimming: 0 bases; J trimming: 3 bases; junction bases outside the gene matches: 5. The CDR3 spans 15 residues. CDR3: CASSLAQGRDTEAFF. DNA of the CDR3: TGTGCCAGCAGCTTGGCACAGGGGAGGGACACTGAAGCTTTCTTT.

The rearrangement joins TRBV10-1 to TRBJ2-7; D uncertain. V was clipped by 0 bases and J by 3 bases, with 3 bases between them. Looked up from germline, CDR1 is WNHNN and CDR2 is SYGVQD (reference sequence). CDR3 length equals 12 residues. The chain's CDR3 is CASSESYYEQYF. CDR3 DNA: TGCGCCAGCAGTGAGTCCTACTACGAGCAGTACTTC.

The chain is built from TRBV28 and TRBJ2-7; D is perhaps TRBD2 (5 bases). V was shortened by 4 bases and J by 0 bases, with 22 bases between the two germline ends. The V gene's germline CDR1 is MDHEN and CDR2 SYDVKM. The CDR3 totals 18 residues. The CDR3 DNA reads TGTGCCAGCAGTTCCTACGGGTCGGAGGTGGTGAGCTCCTACGAGCAGTACTTC. Protein: CASSSYGSEVVSSYEQYF.

The V call is TRBV7-3, the J call TRBJ1-2; weak D call: TRBD1 (6 bases). Trimming removed 1 base at V and 0 bases at J, with 15 bases between. This CDR3 region has 17 residues. Germline CDR1 SGHTA, CDR2 FQGTGA. CDR3 region: CASSLRAGQGTNYGYTF. In DNA form, the CDR3 reads TGTGCCAGCAGCTTAAGGGCAGGCCAGGGGACTAACTATGGCTACACCTTC.

The rearrangement uses TRBV27 and TRBJ2-7; 9 positions agree with TRBD1. The CDR3 totals 15 residues. Germline trimming cut 2 bases from V and 2 bases from J; bases unmatched to any gene: 4. From germline, CDR1 is MNHEY and CDR2 SMNVEV (reference sequence). The CDR3 loop is CASSLKGQGAYEQYF. Written as DNA, the CDR3 is TGTGCCAGCAGTTTAAAGGGACAGGGCGCCTACGAGCAGTACTTC.

The J gene is TRBJ2-7, the V gene TRBV7-2; D is undetermined. The ends were cut back, 0 bases at V and 3 bases at J, with 12 bases in the middle. This CDR3 is built from 15 residues. The germline gives CDR1 SGHTA, CDR2 FQGNSA. CDR3 sequence: CASSLAPSEFYEQYF. The CDR3 DNA reads TGTGCCAGCAGCTTAGCGCCGTCGGAGTTCTACGAGCAGTACTTC.

The J gene is TRBJ1-4, the V gene TRBV28, with 9 bases fitting TRBD1. Germline V CDR1 and CDR2: MDHEN, SYDVKM. The CDR3 is made up of 15 amino acids. V trimming: 5 bases; J trimming: 10 bases; junction bases outside the gene matches: 11. The CDR3 bases are TGTGCCAGCAGTCCCCCGGGACAGGGATTCGGAAAACTGTTTTTT. It specifies CASSPPGQGFGKLFF.

V gene TRBV19 combines with J gene TRBJ2-1, with TRBD2 as a possible D gene (6 bases). V lost 8 bases, J lost 5 bases, and 19 bases lay in between. CDR1 and CDR2 (germline): LNHDA, SQIVND (reference sequence). This CDR3 region has 15 residues. CDR3 protein: CASSASGLLNNEQFF. CDR3 nucleotides: TGTGCCAGTTCAGCTTCGGGACTGCTTAACAATGAGCAGTTCTTC.